The rows below give T cell receptor beta chains drawn from one sample of a study of T cell repertoires in cytomegalovirus infection. TCRdb ran MiXCR on the reads and lists one entry per CDR3 protein. The data hold about 180,000 distinct CDR3 sequences, with around an eighth observed a single time. The sample comprised PBMCs. These receptors were collected from a human donor in good health (CMV status not recorded). Some clones in this sample may be carry-over from other donors' samples. Both conserved end residues are part of each CDR3. The D gene is left open where the match is weak. Clone size is shown for a subset of rows, as once, few, many or a class of expanded clone.

size: few; V: TRBV18; D: TRBD1; J: TRBJ1-4; DNA: TGTGCCAGCACTACAGGGGGCATTAATGAAAAACTGTTTTTT; CDR3: CASTTGGINEKLFF
size: few; V: TRBV29-1; D: -; J: TRBJ2-1; DNA: TGCAGCGTGTCGTCCTCGGTGCCTATTCTTTCGGGCAATGAGCAGTTCTTC; CDR3: CSVSSSVPILSGNEQFF
size: many; V: TRBV6-5; D: TRBD1; J: TRBJ2-5; DNA: TGTGCCAGCAGTTACTTACAGGGGGGCCCAGAGACCCAGTACTTC; CDR3: CASSYLQGGPETQYF
size: few; V: TRBV7-3; D: -; J: TRBJ2-1; DNA: TGTGCCAGCAGCTTAGGCGTCGGTGAGCAGTTCTTC; CDR3: CASSLGVGEQFF
size: many; V: TRBV7-2; D: TRBD2; J: TRBJ2-7; DNA: TGTGCCAGCCAATCGGGCGGGAGCCTCGAGCAGTACTTC; CDR3: CASQSGGSLEQYF
size: many; V: TRBV7-2; D: -; J: TRBJ2-7; DNA: TGTGCCAGCAGCGTCCTAGAAATGGTATTCGAGCAGTACTTC; CDR3: CASSVLEMVFEQYF
size: many; V: TRBV4-1; D: -; J: TRBJ2-5; DNA: TGCGCCAGCAGCCAAGATCAAGGCACCGGATTCGAGACCCAGTACTTC; CDR3: CASSQDQGTGFETQYF
size: once; V: TRBV5-1; D: TRBD1; J: TRBJ1-4; DNA: TGCGCCAGCAGCTTGGAGGGACAGGGGGCTGAAAAACTGTTTTTT; CDR3: CASSLEGQGAEKLFF
size: few; V: TRBV9; D: -; J: TRBJ1-1; DNA: TGTGCCAGCAGCGTAGGAGTGACACCAATGAACACTGAAGCTTTCTTT; CDR3: CASSVGVTPMNTEAFF
size: few; V: TRBV14; D: -; J: TRBJ1-1; DNA: TGTGCCAGCGTCGGAAGGGACAAAGGGGCTTTCTTT; CDR3: CASVGRDKGAFF
size: few; V: TRBV12-3/TRBV12-4; D: TRBD1; J: TRBJ2-6; DNA: TGTGCCAGCAGACCGACAGGGTCTGGGGCCAACGTCCTGACTTTC; CDR3: CASRPTGSGANVLTF
size: many; V: TRBV7-2; D: -; J: TRBJ1-5; DNA: TGTGCCAGCAGCTTCCGATATCAGCCCCAGCATTTT; CDR3: CASSFRYQPQHF
size: many; V: TRBV6-2/TRBV6-3; D: -; J: TRBJ2-2; DNA: TGTGCCAGCAGTTACTCAGAAACCGGGGAGCTGTTTTTT; CDR3: CASSYSETGELFF
size: few; V: TRBV5-1; D: -; J: TRBJ2-7; DNA: TGCGCCAGCAGCTTGGGAGGGGGGAACAGCTACGAGCAGTACTTC; CDR3: CASSLGGGNSYEQYF
size: few; V: TRBV20-1; D: TRBD1; J: TRBJ2-3; DNA: TGCAGTGCTGGAGCGGACAGGGGGACAGATACGCAGTATTTT; CDR3: CSAGADRGTDTQYF
size: many; V: TRBV7-2; D: -; J: TRBJ2-2; DNA: TGTGCCAGCAGCTTAATTTCCACCGGGGAGCTGTTTTTT; CDR3: CASSLISTGELFF
size: many; V: TRBV2; D: -; J: TRBJ2-6; DNA: TGTGCCACCCGAGGGGGGTCTGGGGCCAACGTCCTGACTTTC; CDR3: CATRGGSGANVLTF
size: few; V: TRBV5-4; D: TRBD1; J: TRBJ2-3; DNA: TGTGCCAGCAGCGACCGGGACAGGGTCACAGATACGCAGTATTTT; CDR3: CASSDRDRVTDTQYF
size: many; V: TRBV27; D: -; J: TRBJ2-7; DNA: TGTGCCAGCAGTTTATCCGGCCGTGGCGAGCAGTACTTC; CDR3: CASSLSGRGEQYF
size: many; V: TRBV7-2; D: -; J: TRBJ1-6; DNA: TGTGCCAGCAGCTTAGTGGGAGTCAGGTTGGATTCACCCCTCCACTTT; CDR3: CASSLVGVRLDSPLHF
size: -; V: TRBV9; D: -; J: TRBJ1-1; DNA: TGTGCCAGCAGGGGGTCTGGCAGGGACACTGAAGCTTTCTTT; CDR3: CASRGSGRDTEAFF
size: few; V: TRBV20-1; D: TRBD1; J: TRBJ1-2; DNA: TGCAGTGCTACTCCGGGACAGGGTTATGGCTACACCTTC; CDR3: CSATPGQGYGYTF
size: -; V: TRBV29-1; D: -; J: TRBJ2-2; DNA: TGCAGCGTGGGGAACACCGGGGAGCTGTTTTTT; CDR3: CSVGNTGELFF
size: many; V: TRBV12-3/TRBV12-4; D: -; J: TRBJ1-4; DNA: TGTGCCAGCAGCCCTCGGCGGCAAGGTGAAAAACTGTTTTTT; CDR3: CASSPRRQGEKLFF
size: -; V: TRBV27; D: -; J: TRBJ1-1; DNA: TGTGCCAGCAGTTTTGGGTCTGAAGCTTTCTTT; CDR3: CASSFGSEAFF
size: once; V: TRBV5-1; D: TRBD2; J: TRBJ2-1; DNA: TGCGCCAGCCGGGCGGGGGGGGTAAGCAACAATGAGCAGTTCTTC; CDR3: CASRAGGVSNNEQFF
size: many; V: TRBV7-6; D: -; J: TRBJ1-6; DNA: TGTGCCAGCAGCCTAACTCCGGGACCGCAGAATTCACCCCTCCACTTT; CDR3: CASSLTPGPQNSPLHF
size: -; V: TRBV5-1; D: -; J: TRBJ1-1; DNA: TGCGCCAGCAGCTTCGAGGTAGCGAGGAACACTGAAGCTTTCTTT; CDR3: CASSFEVARNTEAFF
size: many; V: TRBV4-2; D: TRBD1; J: TRBJ1-1; DNA: TGTGCCAGCAGCCAAGATAGGGGGCGCGCGGCTGAAGCTTTCTTT; CDR3: CASSQDRGRAAEAFF
size: many; V: TRBV7-9; D: TRBD1; J: TRBJ1-2; DNA: TGTGCCAGCAGCTTAGGACAGGGGGTCTATGGCTACACCTTC; CDR3: CASSLGQGVYGYTF
size: many; V: TRBV4-1; D: -; J: TRBJ1-2; DNA: TGCGCCAGCAGCCAAGAAAACGGATACTATGGCTACACCTTC; CDR3: CASSQENGYYGYTF
size: -; V: TRBV7-2; D: -; J: TRBJ2-3; DNA: TGTGCCAGCAGCCTAGGGGCAGGGAATACAGATACGCAGTATTTT; CDR3: CASSLGAGNTDTQYF